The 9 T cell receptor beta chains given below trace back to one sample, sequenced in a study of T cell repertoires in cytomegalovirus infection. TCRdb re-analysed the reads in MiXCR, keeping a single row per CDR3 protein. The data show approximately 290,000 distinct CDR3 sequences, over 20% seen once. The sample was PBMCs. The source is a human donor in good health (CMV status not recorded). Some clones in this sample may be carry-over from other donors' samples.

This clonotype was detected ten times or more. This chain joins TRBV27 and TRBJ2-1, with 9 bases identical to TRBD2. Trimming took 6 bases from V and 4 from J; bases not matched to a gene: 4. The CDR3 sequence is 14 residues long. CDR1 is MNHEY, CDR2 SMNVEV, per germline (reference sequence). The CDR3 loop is CASSRRGGYNEQFF. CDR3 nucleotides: TGTGCCAGCAGCCGGCGGGGGGGATACAATGAGCAGTTCTTC.

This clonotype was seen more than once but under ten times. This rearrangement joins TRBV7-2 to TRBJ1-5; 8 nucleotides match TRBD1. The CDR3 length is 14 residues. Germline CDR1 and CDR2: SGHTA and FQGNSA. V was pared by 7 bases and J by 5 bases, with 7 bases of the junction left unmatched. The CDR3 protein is CASTPDRAYQPQHF. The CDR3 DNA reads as TGTGCCAGCACCCCGGACAGGGCTTATCAGCCCCAGCATTTT. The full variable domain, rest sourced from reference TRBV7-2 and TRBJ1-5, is GAGVSQSPSNKVTEKGKDVELRCDPISGHTALYWYRQSLGQGLEFLIYFQGNSAPDKSGLPSDRFSAERTGGSVSTLTIQRTQQEDSAVYLCASTPDRAYQPQHFGDGTRLSIL.

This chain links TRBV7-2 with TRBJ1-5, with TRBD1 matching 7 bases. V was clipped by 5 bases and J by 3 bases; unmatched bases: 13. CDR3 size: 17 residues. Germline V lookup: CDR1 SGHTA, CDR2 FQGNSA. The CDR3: CASSPSDRTNFNQPQHF. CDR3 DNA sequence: TGTGCCAGCAGCCCATCGGACAGGACGAATTTCAATCAGCCCCAGCATTTT.

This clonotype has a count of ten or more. DNA for the CDR3: TGTGCCAGCAGCCTGGCAGGGGGCGTCCTGACTTTC. Its translation is CASSLAGGVLTF. The chain links TRBV7-2 to TRBJ2-6, with 7 bases that match TRBD1. In germline, CDR1 is SGHTA, CDR2 FQGNSA. Losses at the gene ends were 5 bases for V and 12 bases for J; bases not matched to a gene: 4. The CDR3 totals 12 residues.

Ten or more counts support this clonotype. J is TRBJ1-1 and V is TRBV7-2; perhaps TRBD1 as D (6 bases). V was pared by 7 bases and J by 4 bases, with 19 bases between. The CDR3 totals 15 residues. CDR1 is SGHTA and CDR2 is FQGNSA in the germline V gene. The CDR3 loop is CASTLASRGGTEAFF. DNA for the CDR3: TGTGCCAGCACCCTAGCCAGCAGGGGTGGCACTGAAGCTTTCTTT.

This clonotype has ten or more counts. CDR3 nucleotides: TGTGCCAGTTGGGACAGGGGGCGAGGTACGGGTCAGCCCCAGCATTTT. It specifies CASWDRGRGTGQPQHF. The genes are TRBV19 and TRBJ1-5, with 12 bases identical to TRBD1. The CDR3 is 16 residues long. Per germline, CDR1 LNHDA and CDR2 SQIVND (reference sequence). The V and J ends lost 8 bases and 6 bases, in that order; junction bases with no gene match: 11. Combining the CDR3 with reference TRBV19 and TRBJ1-5 gives the whole variable domain DGGITQSPKYLFRKEGQNVTLSCEQNLNHDAMYWYRQDPGQGLRLIYYSQIVNDFQKGDIAEGYSVSREKKESFPLTVTSAQKNPTAFYLCASWDRGRGTGQPQHFGDGTRLSIL.

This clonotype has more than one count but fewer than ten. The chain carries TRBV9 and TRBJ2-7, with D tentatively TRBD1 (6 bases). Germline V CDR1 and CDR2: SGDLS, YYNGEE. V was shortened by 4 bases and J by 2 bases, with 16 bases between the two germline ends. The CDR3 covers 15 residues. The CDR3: CASSRGGTTPYEQYF. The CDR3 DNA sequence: TGTGCCAGCAGCCGAGGGGGTACTACTCCCTACGAGCAGTACTTC. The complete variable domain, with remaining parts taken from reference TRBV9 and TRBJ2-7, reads DSGVTQTPKHLITATGQRVTLRCSPRSGDLSVYWYQQSLDQGLQFLIQYYNGEERAKGNILERFSAQQFPDLHSELNLSSLELGDSALYFCASSRGGTTPYEQYFGPGTRLTVT.

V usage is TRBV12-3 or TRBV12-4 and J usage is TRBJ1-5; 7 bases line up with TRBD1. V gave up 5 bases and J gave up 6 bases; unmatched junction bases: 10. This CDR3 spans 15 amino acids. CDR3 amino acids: CASSLSWTGVQPQHF. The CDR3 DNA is TGTGCCAGCAGTCTCTCATGGACAGGCGTTCAGCCCCAGCATTTT.

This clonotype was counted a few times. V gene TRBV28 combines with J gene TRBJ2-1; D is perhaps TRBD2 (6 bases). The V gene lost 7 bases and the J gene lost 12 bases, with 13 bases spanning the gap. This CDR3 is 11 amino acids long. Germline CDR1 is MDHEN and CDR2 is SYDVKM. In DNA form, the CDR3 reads TGTGCCAGCATTTCAGAGGGAGGGCAGTTCTTC. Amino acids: CASISEGGQFF.